The rows below give T cell receptor beta chains drawn from one sample of a study of post-analysis software for immune sequencing data. TCRdb called the PCR reads again in MiXCR, with one record for every CDR3 protein. The table includes roughly 540,000 distinct CDR3 sequences, approximately 34% detected once. Sequencing was performed on blood. All receptors come from a girl aged 2-17 years with multiple sclerosis. CDR3s include the opening cysteine and the closing phenylalanine or tryptophan. A D gene is named only where the DNA matches it firmly. Some rows have no size entry. The others give once, few or many, or a class for an expanded clone.

d_call	clone_size	v_call	j_call	cdr3_aa	cdr3_nt
-	-	TRBV27	TRBJ2-5	CASSRTAEETQYF	TGTGCCAGCAGCCGGACAGCTGAAGAGACCCAGTACTTC
-	few	TRBV5-1	TRBJ2-5	CASSPSNTLQETQYF	TGCGCCAGCAGCCCATCTAACACCTTACAAGAGACCCAGTACTTC
-	-	TRBV2	TRBJ2-5	CASTLGDRGEQYF	TGTGCCAGCACCCTGGGGGACCGGGGTGAGCAGTACTTC
TRBD1	-	TRBV20-1	TRBJ2-3	CSAGGPVPGQASTDTQYF	TGCAGTGCTGGGGGGCCTGTACCGGGACAGGCATCCACAGATACGCAGTATTTT
-	few	TRBV27	TRBJ2-5	CASSSLRDGKETQYF	TGTGCCAGCAGTTCCCTCAGGGATGGGAAAGAGACCCAGTACTTC
-	once	TRBV2	TRBJ1-4	CASDRENVNGKLFF	TGTGCCAGCGATAGGGAGAACGTTAATGGAAAACTGTTTTTT
TRBD2	-	TRBV20-1	TRBJ2-7	CSARDGSSGAYEQYF	TGCAGTGCTAGAGATGGGTCTAGCGGGGCCTACGAGCAGTACTTC
-	-	TRBV12-3/TRBV12-4	TRBJ1-3	CASTPFVNTIYF	TGTGCCAGCACCCCCTTTGTAAACACCATATATTTT
-	-	TRBV5-6	TRBJ1-4	CASSWGRLEKLFF	TGTGCCAGCAGCTGGGGACGGCTTGAAAAACTGTTTTTT
TRBD1	-	TRBV3-1	TRBJ1-2	CASSQPTGPNYGYTF	TGTGCCAGCAGCCAACCGACAGGGCCTAACTATGGCTACACCTTC
-	-	TRBV5-1	TRBJ1-2	CASSLKGNSNYGYTF	TGCGCCAGCAGCTTAAAGGGGAATTCTAACTATGGCTACACCTTC
TRBD2	few	TRBV20-1	TRBJ2-1	CSARGHDRGGDEQFF	TGCAGTGCTAGGGGACATGATCGGGGGGGCGATGAGCAGTTCTTC
-	-	TRBV5-1	TRBJ1-1	CASSMMVGDGEAFF	TGCGCCAGCAGCATGATGGTGGGGGATGGTGAAGCTTTCTTT
TRBD1	few	TRBV5-1	TRBJ1-4	CASSLGQAGDEKLFF	TGCGCCAGCAGCCTAGGACAGGCGGGAGATGAAAAACTGTTTTTT
TRBD2	once	TRBV4-2	TRBJ2-2	CASSPGLENTGELFF	TGTGCCAGCAGCCCCGGACTAGAGAACACCGGGGAGCTGTTTTTT
TRBD1	many	TRBV29-1	TRBJ2-1	CSVGDRGQANEQFF	TGCAGCGTTGGGGACAGGGGGCAGGCCAATGAGCAGTTCTTC
-	-	TRBV20-1	TRBJ1-5	CSARDLDPRGPQHF	TGCAGTGCTAGAGATCTTGACCCCAGGGGCCCCCAGCATTTT
TRBD1	-	TRBV7-9	TRBJ1-1	CASSLAGGGQGYTEAFF	TGTGCCAGCAGCTTAGCCGGGGGAGGACAGGGGTACACTGAAGCTTTCTTT
-	few	TRBV10-3	TRBJ2-7	CAISERGGVSYEQYF	TGTGCCATCAGTGAAAGGGGGGGGGTATCCTACGAGCAGTACTTC
-	once	TRBV19	TRBJ2-7	CASSIARYEGEQYF	TGTGCCAGTAGTATCGCCAGGTATGAGGGCGAGCAGTACTTC
TRBD1	few	TRBV9	TRBJ2-7	CASSVAVTGRYEQYF	TGTGCCAGCAGCGTAGCTGTGACAGGGCGGTACGAGCAGTACTTC
TRBD2	-	TRBV5-6	TRBJ2-1	CASSLGLAGPRDEQFF	TGTGCCAGCAGCTTGGGCCTAGCGGGGCCGAGGGATGAGCAGTTCTTC
-	few	TRBV14	TRBJ2-3	CASSQETGALDTQYF	TGTGCCAGCAGCCAAGAGACAGGCGCCCTAGATACGCAGTATTTT
-	-	TRBV20-1	TRBJ2-7	CSAREGHPTEQYF	TGCAGTGCTAGAGAGGGACACCCAACCGAGCAGTACTTC
-	-	TRBV21-1	TRBJ1-2	CASSSLIYGYTF	TGTGCCAGCAGCAGCCTAATCTATGGCTACACCTTC
-	-	TRBV20-1	TRBJ2-1	CSANLSGDEQFF	TGCAGTGCTAACCTATCAGGGGATGAGCAGTTCTTC